This T cell receptor (beta chain) derives from a study of cytomegalovirus exposure and HLA in healthy donors. General study points: Reportedly, diagnosis of cytomegalovirus status by the classifier showed high specificity and sensitivity.

PCR was performed using 60 Vbeta and 13 Jbeta primers. Repertoires were generated with immunoSEQ multiplex PCR, while TCRdb's copy carries only in-frame clones and drops some. Found here are approximately 270,000 clones, under 90% of them singletons; the top ten hold around 0.33%. While unrecorded immune exposures were likely, the donors were nominally healthy when sampled. Of note for this clone: Its antigen is still unknown.

The material sequenced was PBMCs. The sequence was obtained from a girl aged 2-10 years in good health and CMV-seronegative.

The CDR3 nucleotides are TGCGCCAGCAGCTGGAACACAGGGAACAATTCACCCCTCCACTTT. Encoded protein: CASSWNTGNNSPLHF. V usage is TRBV5-1 and J usage is TRBJ1-6, with a weak D call TRBD1 (6 bases). The CDR3 spans 15 residues. Germline CDR1 reads SGHRS; CDR2 reads YFSETQ. Trimming stripped 3 bases from V and 7 bases from J, with 14 bases between.